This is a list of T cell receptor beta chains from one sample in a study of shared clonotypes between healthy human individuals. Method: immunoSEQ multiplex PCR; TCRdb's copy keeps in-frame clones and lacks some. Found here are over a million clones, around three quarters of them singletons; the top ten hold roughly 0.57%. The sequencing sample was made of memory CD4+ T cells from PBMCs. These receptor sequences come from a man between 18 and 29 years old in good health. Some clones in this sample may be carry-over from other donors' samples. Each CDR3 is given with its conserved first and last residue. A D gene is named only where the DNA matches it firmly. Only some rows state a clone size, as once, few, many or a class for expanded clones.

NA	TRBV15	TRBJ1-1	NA	CATSRGALMNTEAFF	TGTGCCACCAGCAGAGGAGCCTTAATGAACACTGAAGCTTTCTTT
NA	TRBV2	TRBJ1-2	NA	CASIIGPIYGYTF	TGTGCCAGCATCATAGGACCAATCTACGGCTACACCTTC
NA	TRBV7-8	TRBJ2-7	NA	CASSLGGGKTYEQYF	TGTGCCAGCAGCTTAGGGGGCGGAAAGACCTACGAGCAGTACTTC
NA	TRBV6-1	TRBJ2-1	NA	CASSGVHTNEQFF	TGTGCCAGCAGTGGGGTACACACGAATGAGCAGTTCTTC
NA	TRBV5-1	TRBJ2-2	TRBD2	CASSLQLAGVAGELFF	TGCGCCAGCAGCTTGCAATTAGCGGGAGTGGCCGGGGAGCTGTTTTTT
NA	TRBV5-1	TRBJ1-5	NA	CASSFIGGTDPHF	TGTGCCAGCAGCTTTATTGGGGGGACCGATCCTCATTTT
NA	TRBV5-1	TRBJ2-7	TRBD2	CASSLEQGLAGVEQYF	TGCGCCAGCAGCTTGGAGCAGGGACTAGCGGGAGTCGAGCAGTACTTC
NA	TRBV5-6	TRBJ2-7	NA	CASSLVVREYEQYF	TGTGCCAGCAGCTTGGTGGTCCGGGAGTACGAGCAGTACTTC
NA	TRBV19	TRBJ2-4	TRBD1	CASSPDRGRNIQYF	TGTGCCAGTAGTCCTGACAGGGGGCGAAACATTCAGTACTTC
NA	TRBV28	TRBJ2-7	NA	CASSYDSKRPSYEQYF	TGTGCCAGCAGTTACGACTCCAAACGCCCTTCCTACGAGCAGTACTTC
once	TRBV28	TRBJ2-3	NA	CASSLPRVGGQYF	TGTGCCAGCAGTTTACCCAGGGTTGGAGGGCAGTATTTT
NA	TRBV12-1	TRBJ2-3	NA	CASSHTTGTQYF	TGTGCCAGCAGCCATACGACAGGGACGCAGTATTTT
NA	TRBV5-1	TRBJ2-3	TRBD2	CASTSIAGGSTDTQYF	TGCGCCAGCACCTCTATAGCGGGAGGGTCGACAGATACGCAGTATTTT
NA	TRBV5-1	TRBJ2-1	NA	CASSLGPSSYNEQFF	TGCGCCAGCAGCTTGGGGCCGAGCTCCTACAATGAGCAGTTCTTC
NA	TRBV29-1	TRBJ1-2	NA	CSVDRGLTNYGYTF	TGCAGCGTTGATAGGGGACTAACTAACTATGGCTACACCTTC
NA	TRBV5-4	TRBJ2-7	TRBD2	CASSSGTSGRPSLDEQYF	TGTGCCAGCAGCTCCGGGACTAGCGGGAGGCCCTCTCTAGACGAGCAGTACTTC
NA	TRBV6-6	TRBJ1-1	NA	CASSPPVGVVREAFF	TGTGCCAGCAGCCCCCCGGTGGGGGTCGTGAGGGAAGCTTTCTTT
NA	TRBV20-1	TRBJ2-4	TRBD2	CSAWTSGRGYF	TGCAGTGCTTGGACTAGCGGGAGGGGATACTTC
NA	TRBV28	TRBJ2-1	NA	CASISARGDSYNEQFF	TGTGCCAGCATCTCTGCCAGGGGGGACTCCTACAATGAGCAGTTCTTC
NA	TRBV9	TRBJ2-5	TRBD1	CASSGQGESYETQYF	TGTGCCAGCAGCGGCCAGGGGGAGAGTTATGAGACCCAGTACTTC
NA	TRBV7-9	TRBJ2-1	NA	CASSLVGTEQFF	TGTGCCAGCAGCTTAGTTGGGACTGAGCAGTTCTTC
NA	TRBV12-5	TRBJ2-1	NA	CASGLGNYRVDSYNEQFF	TGTGCTAGTGGTTTGGGAAATTACAGGGTGGACTCCTACAATGAGCAGTTCTTC
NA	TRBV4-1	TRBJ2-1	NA	CASSQDMTGGVGAEQFF	TGCGCCAGCAGCCAAGATATGACGGGAGGAGTGGGGGCTGAGCAGTTCTTC
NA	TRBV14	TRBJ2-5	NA	CASSQEPGVETQYF	TGTGCCAGCAGCCAAGAGCCGGGCGTGGAGACCCAGTACTTC
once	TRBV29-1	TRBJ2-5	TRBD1	CSVGQGAETQYF	TGCAGCGTGGGACAGGGAGCCGAGACCCAGTACTTC
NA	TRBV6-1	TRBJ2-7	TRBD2	CASSLAGAYEQYF	TGTGCCAGCAGCCTAGCGGGAGCCTACGAGCAGTACTTC
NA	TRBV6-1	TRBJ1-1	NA	CASSEGNSLNTEAFF	TGTGCCAGCAGTGAAGGTAACAGCTTGAACACTGAAGCTTTCTTT
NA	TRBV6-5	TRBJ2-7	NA	CASSYRSQGEQYF	TGTGCCAGCAGTTACCGTAGCCAGGGCGAGCAGTACTTC